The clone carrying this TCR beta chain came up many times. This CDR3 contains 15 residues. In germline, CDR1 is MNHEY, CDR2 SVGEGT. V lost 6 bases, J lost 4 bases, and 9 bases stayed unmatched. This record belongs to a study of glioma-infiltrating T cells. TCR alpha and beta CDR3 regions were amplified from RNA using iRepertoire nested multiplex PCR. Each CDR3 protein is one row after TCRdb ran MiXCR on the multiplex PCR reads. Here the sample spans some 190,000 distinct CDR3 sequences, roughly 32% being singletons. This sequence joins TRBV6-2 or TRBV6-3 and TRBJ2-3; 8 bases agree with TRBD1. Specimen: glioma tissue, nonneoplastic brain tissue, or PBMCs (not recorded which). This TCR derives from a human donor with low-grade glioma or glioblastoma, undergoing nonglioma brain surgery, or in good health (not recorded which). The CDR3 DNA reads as TGTGCCAGCAGACTGGACAGGGCGAGGGCAGATACGCAGTATTTT. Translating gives CASRLDRARADTQYF.